Listed below are T cell receptor beta chains from one sample, sequenced in a study of blood T cell repertoires in COVID-19. Profiling relied on immunoSEQ multiplex PCR, and the TCRdb table lists in-frame clones only, not all of them. The profile shows around 300,000 clones, around nine tenths of them singletons. The specimen was PBMCs or T cells enriched from blood (not recorded which). The receptor source for this set is a middle-aged woman who had recovered from COVID-19. CDR3s include the opening cysteine and the closing phenylalanine or tryptophan. The order of the fields is CDR3 length, V gene, J gene, CDR3 protein.

>17|TRBV11-2|TRBJ2-1
CASRPTSGAPLYNEQFF
>15|TRBV29-1|TRBJ1-1
CSVLGPSGVNTEAFF
>15|TRBV6-2/TRBV6-3|TRBJ2-1
CASSYGTVYYNEQFF
>15|TRBV7-6|TRBJ2-1
CASSQLGLESGRQFF
>13|TRBV6-6|TRBJ2-7
CASSQDSFYEQYF
>19|TRBV27|TRBJ1-6
CASSFKGGKRSSYNSPLHF
>18|TRBV11-2|TRBJ2-1
CASSLELLERELYNEQFF
>14|TRBV19|TRBJ2-7
CASKSSAATYEQYF
>12|TRBV29-1|TRBJ2-7
CSVEDTTAGVYF
>16|TRBV7-2|TRBJ1-4
CASSLYQGDTNEKLFF
>16|TRBV5-1|TRBJ2-1
CASSLFAGVSYNEQFF
>14|TRBV19|TRBJ1-2
CASSIGTESYGYTF
>15|TRBV4-3|TRBJ2-7
CASSQANRGIGEQYF
>16|TRBV7-8|TRBJ1-2
CASSLDRAIANYGYTF
>16|TRBV3-1/TRBV3-2|TRBJ1-6
CASSLQRGIYNSPLHF
>14|TRBV6-5|TRBJ1-5
CATPPGRDGQPQHF
>13|TRBV19|TRBJ1-1
CASSDRGNTEAFF
>16|TRBV23-1|TRBJ2-7
CASSHPDRGGPYEQYF
>13|TRBV9|TRBJ2-7
CASSVGLGYEQYF
>15|TRBV7-2|TRBJ2-5
CASSVRGAYQETQYF
>14|TRBV5-1|TRBJ2-7
CASSSLEQGKEQYF
>14|TRBV28|TRBJ2-7
CASSFSGHSYEQYF
>13|TRBV6-5|TRBJ1-2
CASSYSGSYGYTF
>13|TRBV5-1|TRBJ1-1
CASSLNRNTEAFF
>14|TRBV9|TRBJ2-5
CASSGQGFQETQYF
>15|TRBV10-3|TRBJ1-3
CAISERQGSGNTIYF
>15|TRBV19|TRBJ1-4
CASSKNRAEGEKLFF
>15|TRBV19|TRBJ2-2
CASSLPLQGTGELFF